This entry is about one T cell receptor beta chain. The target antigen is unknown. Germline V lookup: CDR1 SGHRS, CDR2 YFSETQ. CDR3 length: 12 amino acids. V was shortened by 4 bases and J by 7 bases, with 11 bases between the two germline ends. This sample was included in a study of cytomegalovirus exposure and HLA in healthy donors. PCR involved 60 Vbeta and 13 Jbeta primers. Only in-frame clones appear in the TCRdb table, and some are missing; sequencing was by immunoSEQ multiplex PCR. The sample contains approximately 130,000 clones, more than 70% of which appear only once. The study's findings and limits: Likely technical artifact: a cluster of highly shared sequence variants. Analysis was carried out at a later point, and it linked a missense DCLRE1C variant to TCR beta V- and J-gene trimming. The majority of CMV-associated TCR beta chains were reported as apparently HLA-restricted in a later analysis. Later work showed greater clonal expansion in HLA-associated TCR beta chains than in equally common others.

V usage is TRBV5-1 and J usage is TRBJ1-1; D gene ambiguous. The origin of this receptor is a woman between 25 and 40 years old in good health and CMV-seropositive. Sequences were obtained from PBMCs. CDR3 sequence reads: CASSVEEGEAFF. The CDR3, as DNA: TGCGCCAGCAGCGTCGAAGAGGGTGAAGCTTTCTTT.